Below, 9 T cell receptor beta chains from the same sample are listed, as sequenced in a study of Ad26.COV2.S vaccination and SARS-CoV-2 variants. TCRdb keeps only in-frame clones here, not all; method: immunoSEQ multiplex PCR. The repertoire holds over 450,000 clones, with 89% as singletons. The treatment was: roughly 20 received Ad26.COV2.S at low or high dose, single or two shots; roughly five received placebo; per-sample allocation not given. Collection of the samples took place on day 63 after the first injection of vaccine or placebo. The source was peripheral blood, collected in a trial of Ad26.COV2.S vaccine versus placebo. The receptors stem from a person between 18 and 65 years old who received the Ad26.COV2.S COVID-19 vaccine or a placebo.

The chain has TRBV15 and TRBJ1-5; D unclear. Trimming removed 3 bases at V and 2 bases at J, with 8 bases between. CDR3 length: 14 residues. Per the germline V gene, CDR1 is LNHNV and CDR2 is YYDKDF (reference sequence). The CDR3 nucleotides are TGTGCCACCAGCAGTGGTATCGGCAATCAGCCCCAGCATTTT. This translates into CATSSGIGNQPQHF.

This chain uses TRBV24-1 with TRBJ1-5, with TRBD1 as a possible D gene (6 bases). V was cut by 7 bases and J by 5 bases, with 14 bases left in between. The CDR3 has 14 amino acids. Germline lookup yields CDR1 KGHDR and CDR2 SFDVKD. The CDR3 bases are TGTGCCACCAGCGGGGGCAGGGGCGATCAGCCCCAGCATTTT. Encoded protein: CATSGGRGDQPQHF.

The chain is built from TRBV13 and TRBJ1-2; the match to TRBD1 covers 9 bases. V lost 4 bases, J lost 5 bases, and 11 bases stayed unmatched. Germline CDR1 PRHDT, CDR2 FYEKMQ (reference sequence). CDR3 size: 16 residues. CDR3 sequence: CASSSAAGTGWYGYTF. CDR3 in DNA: TGTGCCAGCAGCTCAGCAGCCGGGACAGGGTGGTATGGCTACACCTTC. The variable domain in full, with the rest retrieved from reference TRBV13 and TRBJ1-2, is AAGVIQSPRHLIKEKRETATLKCYPIPRHDTVYWYQQGPGQDPQFLISFYEKMQSDKGSIPDRFSAQQFSDYHSELNMSSLELGDSALYFCASSSAAGTGWYGYTFGSGTRLTVV.

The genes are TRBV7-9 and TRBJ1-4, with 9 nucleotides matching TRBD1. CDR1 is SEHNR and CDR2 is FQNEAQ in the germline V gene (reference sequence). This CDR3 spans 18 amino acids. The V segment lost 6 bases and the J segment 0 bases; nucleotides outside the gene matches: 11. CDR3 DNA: TGTGCCAGCAGTCAACTCCCGGGACAGGGTGCAACTAATGAAAAACTGTTTTTT. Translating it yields CASSQLPGQGATNEKLFF.

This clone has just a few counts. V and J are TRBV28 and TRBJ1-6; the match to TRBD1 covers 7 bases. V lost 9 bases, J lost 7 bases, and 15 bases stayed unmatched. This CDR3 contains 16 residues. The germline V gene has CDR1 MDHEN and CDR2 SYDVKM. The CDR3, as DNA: TGTGCCAGTAGGACAGGCGGGGGTAGCCTGAATTCACCCCTCCACTTT. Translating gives CASRTGGGSLNSPLHF. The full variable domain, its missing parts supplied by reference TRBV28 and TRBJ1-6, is DVKVTQSSRYLVKRTGEKVFLECVQDMDHENMFWYRQDPGLGLRLIYFSYDVKMKEKGDIPEGYSVSREKKERFSLILESASTNQTSMYLCASRTGGGSLNSPLHFGNGTRLTVT.

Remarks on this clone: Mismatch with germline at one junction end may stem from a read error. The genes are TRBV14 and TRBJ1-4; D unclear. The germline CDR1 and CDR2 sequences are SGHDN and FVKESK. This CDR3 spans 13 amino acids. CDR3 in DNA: TGTGCCAGCAGCCAACTGGGAGACCCGACTCCATCCTTT. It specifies CASSQLGDPTPSF.

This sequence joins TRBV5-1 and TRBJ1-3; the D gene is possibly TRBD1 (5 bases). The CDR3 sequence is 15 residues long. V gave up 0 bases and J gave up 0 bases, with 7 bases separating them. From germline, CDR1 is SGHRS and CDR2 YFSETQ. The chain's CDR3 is CASSLDGGSGNTIYF. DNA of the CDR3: TGCGCCAGCAGCTTGGATGGGGGCTCTGGAAACACCATATATTTT.

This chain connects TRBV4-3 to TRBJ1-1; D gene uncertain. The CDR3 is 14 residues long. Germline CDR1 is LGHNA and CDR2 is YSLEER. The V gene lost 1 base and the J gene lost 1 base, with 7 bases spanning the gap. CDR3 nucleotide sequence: TGCGCCAGCAGCCAAGCAGACGCGAACACTGAAGCTTTCTTT. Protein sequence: CASSQADANTEAFF.

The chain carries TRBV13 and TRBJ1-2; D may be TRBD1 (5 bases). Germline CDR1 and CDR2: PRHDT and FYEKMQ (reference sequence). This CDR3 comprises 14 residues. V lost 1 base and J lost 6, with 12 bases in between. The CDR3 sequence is CASSLAADMHGYTF. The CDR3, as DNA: TGTGCCAGCAGCTTAGCTGCGGACATGCATGGCTACACCTTC. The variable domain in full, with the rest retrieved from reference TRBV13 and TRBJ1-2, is AAGVIQSPRHLIKEKRETATLKCYPIPRHDTVYWYQQGPGQDPQFLISFYEKMQSDKGSIPDRFSAQQFSDYHSELNMSSLELGDSALYFCASSLAADMHGYTFGSGTRLTVV.